Each of the 30 T cell receptor beta chains below was sequenced from the same sample in a study of vaccination effects on CD4 cells after COVID-19. Only in-frame clones appear in the TCRdb table, and some are missing; sequencing was by immunoSEQ multiplex PCR. The table has roughly 24,000 clones, 72% seen once. Before sequencing, viral peptide pools were used by the ViraFEST assay to expand antigen-specific CD4+ T cells. Following culture for around 9 days, CD4+ T cells were isolated. Participants completed two doses of the BNT162b2 or mRNA-1273 vaccine. These TCRs are of unknown antigen specificity. The sample in question was CD4+ T cells from PBMCs cultured with HCoV-NL63 spike peptides, obtained after COVID-19 vaccination. The origin of the receptors is a human donor who received a COVID-19 vaccine.

V is TRBV6-5 and J is TRBJ1-2; a weak D match, TRBD1 (5 bases). The V gene lost 4 bases and the J gene lost 4 bases, with 10 bases spanning the gap. The V gene's germline CDR1 is MNHEY and CDR2 SVGAGI. CDR3 length: 13 residues. CDR3 bases: TGTGCCAGCAGTTCGACAGAACTCTATGGCTACACCTTC. Amino acid sequence: CASSSTELYGYTF.

V is TRBV10-1 and J is TRBJ2-2, with TRBD1 matching over 9 bases. V gave up 6 bases and J gave up 6 bases; unmatched junction bases: 14. Germline CDR1 WNHNN, CDR2 SYGVQD (reference sequence). CDR3 length equals 17 residues. CDR3 sequence reads: CASSPPTGTGRPGELFF. CDR3 in DNA: TGCGCCAGCAGCCCTCCCACCGGGACAGGGAGGCCCGGGGAGCTGTTTTTT.

This chain links TRBV19 with TRBJ1-1, with TRBD1 matching 7 bases. Germline CDR1 reads LNHDA; CDR2 reads SQIVND (reference sequence). The CDR3 extends over 14 amino acids. V lost 5 bases and J lost 5; bases outside the gene matches: 8. This chain's CDR3 is CASSLNRGGTEAFF. The CDR3 DNA is TGTGCCAGTAGTTTAAACAGGGGAGGGACTGAAGCTTTCTTT.

The chain uses TRBV11-1 and TRBJ2-5; 8 nucleotides line up with TRBD1. The CDR3 extends over 14 amino acids. The germline V gene encodes CDR1 SGHAT and CDR2 FQDESV (reference sequence). With 5 bases clipped from V and 5 bases from J, the junction kept 7 bases outside the gene matches. For the CDR3, the DNA is TGTGCCAGCAGCCTAGGACAGGGCCGGGAGACCCAGTACTTC. It is translated as CASSLGQGRETQYF. Full variable domain (rest looked up from reference TRBV11-1 and TRBJ2-5): EAEVAQSPRYKITEKSQAVAFWCDPISGHATLYWYRQILGQGPELLVQFQDESVVDDSQLPKDRFSAERLKGVDSTLKIQPAELGDSAMYLCASSLGQGRETQYFGPGTRLLVL.

This clone was recorded once. The genes are TRBV4-1 and TRBJ1-5, with D perhaps TRBD1 (5 bases). Trimming left V 2 bases short and J 5 bases short, with 19 bases between. CDR1 MGHRA and CDR2 YSYEKL come from the germline V gene. The CDR3 runs to 17 residues. The CDR3 region is CASSQWVTPGSDQPQHF. CDR3 bases: TGCGCCAGCAGCCAATGGGTTACCCCAGGGTCCGATCAGCCCCAGCATTTT.

This clone was recorded a few times. The chain joins TRBV7-9 to TRBJ2-6; D is ambiguous. V was pared by 6 bases and J by 4 bases, with 10 bases between. CDR3 length equals 14 residues. CDR1 is SEHNR, CDR2 FQNEAQ, per germline (reference sequence). The CDR3 is CASSSTQGANVLTF. CDR3 in DNA: TGTGCCAGCAGTTCAACTCAGGGGGCCAACGTCCTGACTTTC.

V is TRBV6-1 and J is TRBJ2-2, with 8 nucleotides matching TRBD1. V shed 0 bases and J 8 bases; nucleotides not matched to a gene: 8. CDR3 length: 16 residues. Germline CDR1 and CDR2: MNHNS and SASEGT. CDR3 protein: CASSEARQGTLGELFF. DNA for the CDR3: TGTGCCAGCAGTGAAGCGAGACAGGGGACTTTGGGGGAGCTGTTTTTT.

The rearrangement links TRBV11-2 to TRBJ2-1; 8 nucleotides line up with TRBD2. The trim removed 6 bases at V and 7 bases at J, leaving 14 bases unmatched. The CDR3 covers 16 residues. The germline gives CDR1 SGHAT, CDR2 FQNNGV. The CDR3 spells CASSLSGSGSLNEQFF. The CDR3 DNA sequence: TGTGCCAGCAGTTTATCGGGCAGCGGGAGTTTAAATGAGCAGTTCTTC.

The J gene is TRBJ2-7, the V gene TRBV4-1; 9 positions match TRBD2. This CDR3 region has 15 residues. V lost 4 bases to trimming and J lost 5 bases; unmatched junction nucleotides: 9. Per the germline V gene, CDR1 is MGHRA and CDR2 is YSYEKL. The CDR3 DNA follows: TGCGCCAGCAGCCCGTGGGTTGGGACTAGCAACGAGCAGTACTTC. Encoded protein: CASSPWVGTSNEQYF.

The V gene is TRBV5-1, the J gene TRBJ1-4; 9 bases line up with TRBD1. Trimming removed 4 bases from V and 6 bases from J; junction bases left unmatched: 7. There are 15 residues in the CDR3. CDR1 is SGHRS and CDR2 is YFSETQ in the germline V gene. CDR3 region: CASSASTGGYEKLFF. The CDR3 region has the DNA TGCGCCAGCAGCGCGTCAACAGGGGGCTATGAAAAACTGTTTTTT.

V and J are TRBV12-5 and TRBJ2-7, with unresolved D. Germline CDR1 reads LGHNT; CDR2 reads FRNRAP. Trimming stripped 1 base from V and 4 bases from J, with 8 bases between. CDR3 size: 13 residues. This CDR3 reads CASGLETVYEQYF. DNA for the CDR3: TGTGCTAGTGGTTTGGAGACGGTTTACGAGCAGTACTTC. Supplemented by reference TRBV12-5 and TRBJ2-7, the full variable domain reads DARVTQTPRHKVTEMGQEVTMRCQPILGHNTVFWYRQTMMQGLELLAYFRNRAPLDDSGMPKDRFSAEMPDATLATLKIQPSEPRDSAVYFCASGLETVYEQYFGPGTRLTVT.

V and J are TRBV5-1 and TRBJ2-3, with 12 positions matching TRBD2. Germline CDR1 is SGHRS and CDR2 is YFSETQ. CDR3 length: 16 amino acids. V shed 4 bases and J 1 base; nucleotides not matched to a gene: 4. In DNA form, the CDR3 reads TGCGCCAGCAGCCCGGGACTAGCGGGTGGCACAGATACGCAGTATTTT. This encodes CASSPGLAGGTDTQYF.

The chain carries TRBV6-5 and TRBJ2-7; 9 bases are shared with TRBD1. The CDR3 extends over 13 amino acids. J gave up 6 bases and V 4 bases, and 4 bases lay outside the gene matches. CDR1 and CDR2 from the germline V gene are MNHEY and SVGAGI. The chain's CDR3 is CASSSGTGFEQYF. The CDR3 DNA is TGTGCCAGCAGTTCCGGGACAGGGTTCGAGCAGTACTTC.

The chain combines TRBV9 with TRBJ2-3; 8 bases agree with TRBD1. The germline gives CDR1 SGDLS, CDR2 YYNGEE. The CDR3 loop spans 15 amino acids. Trimming at V came to 0 bases and at J to 2 bases, leaving 2 bases not matched to a gene. The CDR3 spells CASSVGTGLTDTQYF. The CDR3 DNA reads as TGTGCCAGCAGCGTAGGGACAGGGCTCACAGATACGCAGTATTTT.

J is TRBJ2-1 and V is TRBV5-1, with 13 nucleotides matching TRBD2. V lost 2 bases and J lost 4; bases outside the gene matches: 6. CDR1 and CDR2 (germline): SGHRS, YFSETQ. There are 17 residues in the CDR3. The CDR3: CASSLEWTSGGYNEQFF. The DNA of the CDR3 is TGCGCCAGCAGCTTAGAATGGACTAGCGGGGGATACAATGAGCAGTTCTTC.

The gene calls are TRBV21-1 and TRBJ1-2; the D segment call TRBD1 is taken from the table without a DNA check. TRBV21-1 is a known pseudogene. The CDR3 length is 14 residues. The CDR3 DNA is TGTGCCAGCAGCAAAGGTGGAGGGGGCTTTGGCTACACCTTC. It translates to CASSKGGGGFGYTF.

The chain employs TRBV10-3 and TRBJ1-5; no reliable D call. The germline gives CDR1 ENHRY, CDR2 SYGVKD. CDR3 length equals 13 residues. V was pared by 4 bases and J by 4 bases, with 8 bases between. The CDR3 reads CAISVQENQPQHF. Here the CDR3 DNA reads TGTGCCATCAGTGTTCAGGAGAATCAGCCCCAGCATTTT.

The V and J genes are TRBV2 and TRBJ2-1, with TRBD2 matching over 7 bases. In germline, CDR1 is SNHLY, CDR2 FYNNEI. V lost 8 bases, J lost 2 bases, and 6 bases stayed unmatched. The CDR3 loop spans 14 amino acids. The DNA of the CDR3 is TGTGCCAGCGTCCGGGAGGTTGCCTACAATGAGCAGTTCTTC. As protein: CASVREVAYNEQFF.

This clone has only one observation. This chain links TRBV5-1 with TRBJ2-1; 7 bases line up with TRBD2. The ends lost 1 base at V and 2 bases at J; junction bases unmatched: 6. The V gene's germline CDR1 is SGHRS and CDR2 YFSETQ. The CDR3 sequence is 16 residues long. The CDR3 spells CASSLNPGGTYNEQFF. The DNA for the CDR3 is TGCGCCAGCAGCTTGAATCCGGGGGGTACCTACAATGAGCAGTTCTTC.

This clone was counted only a few times. The V and J genes are TRBV12-3 or TRBV12-4 and TRBJ1-5, with D perhaps matching TRBD1 (6 bases). CDR3 size: 13 residues. The V end lost 6 bases, the J end lost 4 bases, and 10 bases lay between the germline ends. The DNA for the CDR3 is TGTGCCAGCAGAACTACAGGGAATCAGCCCCAGCATTTT. As protein: CASRTTGNQPQHF.

The J gene is TRBJ1-2, the V gene TRBV12-5; 9 bases are a match to TRBD1. CDR3 length: 15 amino acids. V lost 3 bases and J lost 3; bases outside the gene matches: 5. Germline V lookup: CDR1 LGHNT, CDR2 FRNRAP. CDR3 protein: CASGLIQGAYYGYTF. The DNA for the CDR3 is TGTGCTAGTGGTTTAATACAGGGGGCATACTATGGCTACACCTTC.

CDR3 protein: CASSLGSRKSVEQYF. In nucleotides, the CDR3 is TGCGCCAGCAGCTTGGGGAGCCGAAAATCTGTCGAGCAGTACTTC. This chain uses TRBV5-1 with TRBJ2-7; D gene ambiguous. Germline CDR1 reads SGHRS; CDR2 reads YFSETQ. The V and J ends lost 0 bases and 6 bases respectively, with 16 bases between them. The CDR3 is made up of 15 amino acids. The complete variable domain, with remaining parts taken from reference TRBV5-1 and TRBJ2-7, reads KAGVTQTPRYLIKTRGQQVTLSCSPISGHRSVSWYQQTPGQGLQFLFEYFSETQRNKGNFPGRFSGRQFSNSRSEMNVSTLELGDSALYLCASSLGSRKSVEQYFGPGTRLTVT.

V and J are TRBV18 and TRBJ2-2, with a weak D call TRBD1 (6 bases). Trimming removed 8 bases at V and 6 bases at J, with 19 bases between. Germline loops: CDR1 KGHSH, CDR2 LQKENI. This CDR3 is built from 15 residues. The CDR3 loop is CASPGARTGPGELFF. CDR3 in DNA: TGTGCCAGCCCAGGGGCAAGGACGGGCCCCGGGGAGCTGTTTTTT.

There are a few counts of this clone. V usage is TRBV6-1 and J usage is TRBJ2-7; D may be TRBD1 or TRBD2 (5 bases each). CDR1 and CDR2 (germline): MNHNS, SASEGT. The ends were cut back, 1 base at V and 2 bases at J, with 12 bases in the middle. The CDR3 extends over 15 amino acids. The CDR3 coding sequence is TGTGCCAGCAGTGAAGAGAGGGGACGGGCCTACGAGCAGTACTTC. Protein sequence: CASSEERGRAYEQYF.

The chain combines TRBV6-5 with TRBJ2-1; D is unclear. The V end lost 2 bases, the J end lost 5 bases, and 10 bases lay between the germline ends. Germline CDR1 MNHEY, CDR2 SVGAGI. This CDR3 region has 14 residues. CDR3 sequence (DNA): TGTGCCAGCAGTTACGGGTGGGGTAACAATGAGCAGTTCTTC. Translated: CASSYGWGNNEQFF.

V and J are TRBV7-2 and TRBJ2-7; 7 bases are shared with TRBD2. CDR3 size: 16 residues. Germline-derived CDR1 and CDR2 are SGHTA and FQGNSA. V trimming: 2 bases; J trimming: 7 bases; junction bases outside the gene matches: 14. This chain's CDR3 is CASSLRVEGGPWEQYF. The CDR3 region has the DNA TGTGCCAGCAGCTTACGGGTGGAGGGAGGGCCGTGGGAGCAGTACTTC.

The V and J genes are TRBV18 and TRBJ1-2, with D uncertain. Germline-derived CDR1 and CDR2 are KGHSH and LQKENI. V was pared by 6 bases and J by 4 bases, with 12 bases between. The CDR3 has 13 amino acids. The CDR3 DNA is TGTGCCAGCTCCCCCGACGAGCTCTATGGCTACACCTTC. Protein: CASSPDELYGYTF.

The V gene is TRBV7-2, the J gene TRBJ1-2; D ambiguous. The CDR3 runs 11 residues. V was clipped by 2 bases and J by 2 bases, with 0 bases between them. In germline, CDR1 is SGHTA, CDR2 FQGNSA. The CDR3 DNA reads TGTGCCAGCAGCTTAAACTATGGCTACACCTTC. Translating gives CASSLNYGYTF.

This clone appeared a single time. CDR3 sequence reads: CASSIGTDQETQYF. The CDR3 DNA sequence: TGTGCCAGCAGCATTGGGACGGATCAAGAGACCCAGTACTTC. This rearrangement joins TRBV5-4 to TRBJ2-5, with D possibly called TRBD1 or TRBD2 (5 bases each). The CDR3 loop spans 14 amino acids. The V and J ends lost 4 bases and 2 bases respectively, with 12 bases between them. Germline lookup yields CDR1 SGHNT and CDR2 YYREEE (reference sequence).

CDR3 amino acids: CASSVLSNYEQYF. In DNA, the CDR3 is TGTGCCAGCAGCGTCCTTAGCAACTACGAGCAGTACTTC. The chain links TRBV12-3 or TRBV12-4 to TRBJ2-7; D not resolved. The CDR3 consists of 13 residues. Trimming took 6 bases from V and 3 from J, leaving 12 bases between them.